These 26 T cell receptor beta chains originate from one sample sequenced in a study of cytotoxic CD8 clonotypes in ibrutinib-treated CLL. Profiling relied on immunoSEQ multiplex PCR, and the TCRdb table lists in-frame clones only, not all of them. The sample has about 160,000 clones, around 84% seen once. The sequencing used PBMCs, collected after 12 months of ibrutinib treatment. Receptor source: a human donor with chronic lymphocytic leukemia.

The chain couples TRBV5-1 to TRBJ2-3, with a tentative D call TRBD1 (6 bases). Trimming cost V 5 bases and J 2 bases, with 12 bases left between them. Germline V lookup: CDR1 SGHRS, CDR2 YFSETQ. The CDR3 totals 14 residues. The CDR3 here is CASSLRDNTDTQYF. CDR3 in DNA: TGCGCCAGCAGTCTCCGGGACAACACAGATACGCAGTATTTT.

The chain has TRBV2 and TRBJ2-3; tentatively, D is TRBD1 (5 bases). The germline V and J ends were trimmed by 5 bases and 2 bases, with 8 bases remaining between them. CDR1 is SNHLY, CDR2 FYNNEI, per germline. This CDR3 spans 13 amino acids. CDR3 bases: TGTGCCAGCAGTCAGGGCCCCACAGATACGCAGTATTTT. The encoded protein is CASSQGPTDTQYF.

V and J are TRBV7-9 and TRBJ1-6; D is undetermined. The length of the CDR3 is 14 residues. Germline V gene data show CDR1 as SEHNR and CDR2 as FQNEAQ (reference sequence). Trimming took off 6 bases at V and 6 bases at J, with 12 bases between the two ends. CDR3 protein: CASSTGSLNSPLHF. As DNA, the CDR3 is TGTGCCAGCAGTACCGGGAGCCTTAATTCACCCCTCCACTTT.

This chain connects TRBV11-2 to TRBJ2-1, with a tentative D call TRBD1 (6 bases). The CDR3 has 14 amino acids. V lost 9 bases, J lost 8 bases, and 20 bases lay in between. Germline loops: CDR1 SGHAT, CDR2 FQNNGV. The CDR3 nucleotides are TGTGCCAGAAGCCAACAGGGAGCTCCGCATGAGCAGTTCTTC. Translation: CARSQQGAPHEQFF. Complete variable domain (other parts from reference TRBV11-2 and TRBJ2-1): EAGVAQSPRYKIIEKRQSVAFWCNPISGHATLYWYQQILGQGPKLLIQFQNNGVVDDSQLPKDRFSAERLKGVDSTLKIQPAKLEDSAVYLCARSQQGAPHEQFFGPGTRLTVL.

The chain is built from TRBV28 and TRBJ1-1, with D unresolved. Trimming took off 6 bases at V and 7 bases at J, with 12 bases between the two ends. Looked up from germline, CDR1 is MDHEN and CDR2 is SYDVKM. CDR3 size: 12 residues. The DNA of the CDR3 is TGTGCCAGCAGCTCCCAAACCCTTGAAGCTTTCTTT. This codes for CASSSQTLEAFF.

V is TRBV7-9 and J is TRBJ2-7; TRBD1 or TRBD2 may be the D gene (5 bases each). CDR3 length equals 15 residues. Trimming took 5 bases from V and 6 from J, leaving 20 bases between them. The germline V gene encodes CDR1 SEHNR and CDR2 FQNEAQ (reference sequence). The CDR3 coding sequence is TGTGCCAGCAGCCCCGGGCGGGTTAGCCAGGGCGAGCAGTACTTC. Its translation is CASSPGRVSQGEQYF.

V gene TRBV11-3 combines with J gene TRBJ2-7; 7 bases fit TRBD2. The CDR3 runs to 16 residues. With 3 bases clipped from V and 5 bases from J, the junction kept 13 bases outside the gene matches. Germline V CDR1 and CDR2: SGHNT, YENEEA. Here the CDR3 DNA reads TGTGCCAGCAGCTTTAATAGGGGAGGGCCCTCGGACGAGCAGTACTTC. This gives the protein CASSFNRGGPSDEQYF.

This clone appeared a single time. The CDR3: CASSPLRDTGELFF. CDR3 sequence (DNA): TGTGCCAGCAGCCCACTCAGAGACACCGGGGAGCTGTTTTTT. The genes are TRBV7-3 and TRBJ2-2; D is uncertain. The CDR3 loop spans 14 amino acids. The germline V and J ends were trimmed by 5 bases and 3 bases, with 10 bases remaining between them. Germline values: CDR1 SGHTA, CDR2 FQGTGA.

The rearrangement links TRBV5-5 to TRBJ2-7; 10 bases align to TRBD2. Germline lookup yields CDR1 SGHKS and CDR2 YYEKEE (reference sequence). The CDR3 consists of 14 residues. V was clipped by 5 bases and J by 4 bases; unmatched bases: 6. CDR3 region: CASRFSGGPYEQYF. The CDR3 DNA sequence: TGTGCCAGCAGATTTAGCGGGGGGCCATACGAGCAGTACTTC.

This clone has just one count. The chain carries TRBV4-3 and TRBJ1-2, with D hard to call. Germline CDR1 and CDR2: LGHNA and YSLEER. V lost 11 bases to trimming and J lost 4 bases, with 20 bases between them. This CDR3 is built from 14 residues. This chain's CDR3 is CASSLGPLGYGYTF. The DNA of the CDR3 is TGCGCCTCCTCCCTAGGCCCCCTGGGCTATGGCTACACCTTC.

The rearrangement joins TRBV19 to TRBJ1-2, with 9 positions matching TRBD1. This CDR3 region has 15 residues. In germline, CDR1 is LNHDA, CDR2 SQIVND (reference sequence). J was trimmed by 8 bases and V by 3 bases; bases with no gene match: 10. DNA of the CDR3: TGTGCCAGTAGTATCTTGAACAGGGGGCAAGGAGGCTACACCTTC. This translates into CASSILNRGQGGYTF. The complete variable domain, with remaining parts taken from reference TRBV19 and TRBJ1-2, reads DGGITQSPKYLFRKEGQNVTLSCEQNLNHDAMYWYRQDPGQGLRLIYYSQIVNDFQKGDIAEGYSVSREKKESFPLTVTSAQKNPTAFYLCASSILNRGQGGYTFGSGTRLTVV.

Here the CDR3 DNA reads TGTGCCAGCAGTTTATTTGGGACAGGAACGCAGTATTTT. This translates into CASSLFGTGTQYF. V is TRBV28 and J is TRBJ2-3, with 8 bases fitting TRBD1. This CDR3 is 13 amino acids long. CDR1 and CDR2 from the germline V gene are MDHEN and SYDVKM. The trim removed 1 base at V and 9 bases at J, leaving 3 bases unmatched. Based on the CDR3 plus reference TRBV28 and TRBJ2-3, the full variable domain is DVKVTQSSRYLVKRTGEKVFLECVQDMDHENMFWYRQDPGLGLRLIYFSYDVKMKEKGDIPEGYSVSREKKERFSLILESASTNQTSMYLCASSLFGTGTQYFGPGTRLTVL.

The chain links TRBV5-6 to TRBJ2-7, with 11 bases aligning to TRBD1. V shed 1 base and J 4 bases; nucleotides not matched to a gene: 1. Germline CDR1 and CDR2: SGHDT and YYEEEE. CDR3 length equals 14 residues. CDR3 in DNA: TGTGCCAGCAGCTTGAGGGACAGGGGGTACGAGCAGTACTTC. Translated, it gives CASSLRDRGYEQYF.

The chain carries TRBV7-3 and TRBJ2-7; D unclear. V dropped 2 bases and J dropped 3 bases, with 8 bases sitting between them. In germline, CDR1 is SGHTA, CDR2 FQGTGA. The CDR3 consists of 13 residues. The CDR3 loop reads CASSLGTGYEQYF. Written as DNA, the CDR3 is TGTGCCAGCAGCTTAGGCACTGGCTACGAGCAGTACTTC.

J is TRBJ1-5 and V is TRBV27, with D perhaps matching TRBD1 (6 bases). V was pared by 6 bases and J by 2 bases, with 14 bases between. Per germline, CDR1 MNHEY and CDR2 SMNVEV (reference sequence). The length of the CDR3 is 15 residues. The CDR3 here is CASRVQGLGNQPQHF. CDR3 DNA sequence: TGTGCCAGCAGAGTACAGGGTTTGGGCAATCAGCCCCAGCATTTT.

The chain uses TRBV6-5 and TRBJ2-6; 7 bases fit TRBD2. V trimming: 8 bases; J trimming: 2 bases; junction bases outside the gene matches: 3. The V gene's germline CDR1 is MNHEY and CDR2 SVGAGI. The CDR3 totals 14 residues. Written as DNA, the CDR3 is TGTGCCAGCTTCGGACTAGCTGGGGCCAACGTCCTGACTTTC. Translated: CASFGLAGANVLTF.

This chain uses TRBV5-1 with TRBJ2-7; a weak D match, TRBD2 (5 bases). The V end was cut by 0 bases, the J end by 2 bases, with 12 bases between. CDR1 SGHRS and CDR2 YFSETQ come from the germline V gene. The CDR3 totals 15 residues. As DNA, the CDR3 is TGCGCCAGCAGCTTGGGGTCAGCGGACCCCTACGAGCAGTACTTC. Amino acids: CASSLGSADPYEQYF.

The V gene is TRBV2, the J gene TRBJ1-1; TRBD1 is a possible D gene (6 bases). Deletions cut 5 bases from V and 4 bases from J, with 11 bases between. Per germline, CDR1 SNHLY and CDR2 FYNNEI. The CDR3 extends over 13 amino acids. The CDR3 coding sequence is TGTGCCAGCAGTCAGGGGAGGAGCACTGAAGCTTTCTTT. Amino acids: CASSQGRSTEAFF.

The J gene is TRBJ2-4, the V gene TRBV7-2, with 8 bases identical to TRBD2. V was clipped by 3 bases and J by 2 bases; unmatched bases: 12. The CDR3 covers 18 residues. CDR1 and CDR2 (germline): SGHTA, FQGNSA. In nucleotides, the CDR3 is TGTGCCAGCAGCTTCCAAATGGTCGCGGGGGGATCCAAAAACATTCAGTACTTC. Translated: CASSFQMVAGGSKNIQYF.

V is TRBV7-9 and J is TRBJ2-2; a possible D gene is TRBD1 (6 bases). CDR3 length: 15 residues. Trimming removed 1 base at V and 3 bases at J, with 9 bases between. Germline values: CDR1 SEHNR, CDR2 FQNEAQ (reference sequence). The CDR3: CASSLEQGYTGELFF. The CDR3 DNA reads TGTGCCAGCAGCTTAGAACAGGGATACACCGGGGAGCTGTTTTTT.

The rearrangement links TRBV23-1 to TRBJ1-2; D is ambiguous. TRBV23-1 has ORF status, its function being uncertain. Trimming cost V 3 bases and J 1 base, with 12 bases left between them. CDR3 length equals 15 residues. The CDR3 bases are TGCGCCAGCAGTCATCTAAGGGAACGTAACTATGGCTACACCTTC. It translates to CASSHLRERNYGYTF.

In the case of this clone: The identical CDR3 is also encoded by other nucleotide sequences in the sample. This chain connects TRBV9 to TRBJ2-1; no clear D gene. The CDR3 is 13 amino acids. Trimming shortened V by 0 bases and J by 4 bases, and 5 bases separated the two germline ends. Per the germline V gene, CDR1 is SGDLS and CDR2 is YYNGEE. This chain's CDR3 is CASSVDPYNEQFF. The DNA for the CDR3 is TGTGCCAGCAGCGTAGATCCATACAATGAGCAGTTCTTC.

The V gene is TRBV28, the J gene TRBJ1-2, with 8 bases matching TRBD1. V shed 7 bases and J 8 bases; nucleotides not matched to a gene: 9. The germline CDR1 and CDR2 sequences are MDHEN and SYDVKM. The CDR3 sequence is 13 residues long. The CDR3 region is CASTGQVVGGYTF. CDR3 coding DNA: TGTGCCAGCACGGGACAGGTGGTGGGAGGCTACACCTTC.

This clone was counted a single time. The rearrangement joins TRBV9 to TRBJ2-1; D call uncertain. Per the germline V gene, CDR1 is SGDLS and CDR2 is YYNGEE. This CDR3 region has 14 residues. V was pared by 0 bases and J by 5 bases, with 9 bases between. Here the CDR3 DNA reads TGTGCCAGCAGCGTAGAGATGGCTCACAATGAGCAGTTCTTC. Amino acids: CASSVEMAHNEQFF.

CDR3: CASGFAGGSYEQYF. The CDR3 DNA sequence: TGTGCCAGCGGCTTTGCGGGGGGGTCCTACGAGCAGTACTTC. This chain connects TRBV28 to TRBJ2-7; 9 nucleotides agree with TRBD2. The length of the CDR3 is 14 residues. J was trimmed by 1 base and V by 8 bases; bases with no gene match: 6. Germline V gene data show CDR1 as MDHEN and CDR2 as SYDVKM.

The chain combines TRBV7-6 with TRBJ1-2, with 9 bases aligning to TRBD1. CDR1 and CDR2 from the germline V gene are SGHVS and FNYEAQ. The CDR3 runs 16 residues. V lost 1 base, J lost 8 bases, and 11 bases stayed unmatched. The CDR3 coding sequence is TGTGCCAGCAGCTTAGGAAGACCGGGACAGGGCGTGGGCTACACCTTC. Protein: CASSLGRPGQGVGYTF. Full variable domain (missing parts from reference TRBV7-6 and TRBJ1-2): GAGVSQSPRYKVTKRGQDVALRCDPISGHVSLYWYRQALGQGPEFLTYFNYEAQQDKSGLPNDRFSAERPEGSISTLTIQRTEQRDSAMYRCASSLGRPGQGVGYTFGSGTRLTVV.